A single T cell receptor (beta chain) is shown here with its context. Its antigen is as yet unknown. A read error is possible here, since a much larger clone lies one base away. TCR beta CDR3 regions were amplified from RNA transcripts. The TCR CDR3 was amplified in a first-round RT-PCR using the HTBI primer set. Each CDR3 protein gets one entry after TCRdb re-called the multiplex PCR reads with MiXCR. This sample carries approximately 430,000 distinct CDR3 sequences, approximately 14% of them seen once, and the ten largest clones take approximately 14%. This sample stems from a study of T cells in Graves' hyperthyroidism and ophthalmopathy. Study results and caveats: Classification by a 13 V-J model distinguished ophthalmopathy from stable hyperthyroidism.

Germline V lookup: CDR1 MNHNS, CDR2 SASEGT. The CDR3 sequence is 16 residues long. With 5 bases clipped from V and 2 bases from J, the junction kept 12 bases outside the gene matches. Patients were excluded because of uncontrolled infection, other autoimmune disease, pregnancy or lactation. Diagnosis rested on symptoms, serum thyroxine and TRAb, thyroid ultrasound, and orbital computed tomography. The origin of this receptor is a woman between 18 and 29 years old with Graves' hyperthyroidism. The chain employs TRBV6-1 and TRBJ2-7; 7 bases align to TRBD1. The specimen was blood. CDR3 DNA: TGTGCCAGCAGTCCCCCAGGACAGGTGGGGACCTACGAGCAGTACTTC. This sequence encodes CASSPPGQVGTYEQYF.